Listed below are T cell receptor beta chains from one sample, sequenced in a study of T cell responses to AZD1222 COVID-19 vaccine. Measured with immunoSEQ multiplex PCR; TCRdb has only the in-frame clones, and not every one. This sample carries roughly 120,000 clones, approximately 84% of them seen once, and the ten largest clones take 6.5% to 9.5%. This sample comprised peripheral blood, obtained on day 0 of AZD1222 vaccination. The receptors come from an adult in good health. Each CDR3 is given with its conserved first and last residue. The D gene is left open where the match is weak. The size of a clone is reported for some rows only, either as once, few or many, or as a class for expanded clones.

v_gene: TRBV7-2
abundance: NA
j_gene: TRBJ1-4
d_gene: NA
CDR3aa: CASSLHGTTNEKLFF
CDR3nt: TGTGCCAGCAGCTTACATGGTACAACTAATGAAAAACTGTTTTTT

v_gene: TRBV18
abundance: NA
j_gene: TRBJ1-2
d_gene: TRBD1
CDR3aa: CASSNWTGANYGYTF
CDR3nt: TGTGCCAGCTCAAACTGGACAGGGGCAAACTATGGCTACACCTTC

v_gene: TRBV7-9
abundance: NA
j_gene: TRBJ2-6
d_gene: TRBD2
CDR3aa: CASSLTGGSGANVLTF
CDR3nt: TGTGCCAGCAGCCTCACGGGAGGATCGGGGGCCAACGTCCTGACTTTC

v_gene: TRBV28
abundance: NA
j_gene: TRBJ2-1
d_gene: NA
CDR3aa: CASGSGSNEQFF
CDR3nt: TGTGCCAGCGGTAGCGGCTCAAATGAGCAGTTCTTC

v_gene: TRBV30
abundance: NA
j_gene: TRBJ2-7
d_gene: NA
CDR3aa: CAWGSVHEQYF
CDR3nt: TGTGCCTGGGGCAGCGTGCACGAGCAGTACTTC

v_gene: TRBV7-2
abundance: once
j_gene: TRBJ2-7
d_gene: NA
CDR3aa: CASKPAGASSYEQYF
CDR3nt: TGTGCCAGCAAACCAGCCGGGGCCAGCTCCTACGAGCAGTACTTC

v_gene: TRBV12-3/TRBV12-4
abundance: NA
j_gene: TRBJ1-2
d_gene: TRBD1
CDR3aa: CASTRTGGGYTF
CDR3nt: TGTGCCAGCACCCGGACAGGGGGAGGCTACACCTTC

v_gene: TRBV7-2
abundance: once
j_gene: TRBJ2-2
d_gene: NA
CDR3aa: CASSLGAANTGELFF
CDR3nt: TGTGCCAGCAGCTTAGGGGCAGCGAACACCGGGGAGCTGTTTTTT

v_gene: TRBV11-3
abundance: NA
j_gene: TRBJ2-1
d_gene: NA
CDR3aa: CASSNRGLHNEQFF
CDR3nt: TGTGCCAGCAGCAACAGGGGACTGCACAATGAGCAGTTCTTC

v_gene: TRBV2
abundance: once
j_gene: TRBJ2-7
d_gene: NA
CDR3aa: CASSEFPAGNHYEQYF
CDR3nt: TGTGCCAGCAGTGAATTCCCTGCGGGCAACCACTACGAGCAGTACTTC

v_gene: TRBV7-2
abundance: NA
j_gene: TRBJ2-1
d_gene: NA
CDR3aa: CASSLGRQGGLNEQFF
CDR3nt: TGTGCCAGCAGCTTAGGGAGACAGGGAGGCCTCAATGAGCAGTTCTTC

v_gene: TRBV25-1
abundance: NA
j_gene: TRBJ2-7
d_gene: TRBD1
CDR3aa: CASGVWTGYEQYF
CDR3nt: TGTGCCAGCGGGGTGTGGACAGGATACGAGCAGTACTTC

v_gene: TRBV10-1
abundance: NA
j_gene: TRBJ2-3
d_gene: NA
CDR3aa: CASSDPYTQYF
CDR3nt: TGCGCCAGCAGTGATCCGTATACGCAGTATTTT

v_gene: TRBV28
abundance: NA
j_gene: TRBJ2-7
d_gene: TRBD1
CDR3aa: CASTSTGTGGYEQYF
CDR3nt: TGTGCCAGCACCTCTACAGGGACAGGGGGCTACGAGCAGTACTTC

v_gene: TRBV28
abundance: NA
j_gene: TRBJ1-5
d_gene: NA
CDR3aa: CASTLAGGSNQPQHF
CDR3nt: TGTGCCAGCACCTTAGCCGGGGGGAGCAATCAGCCCCAGCATTTT

v_gene: TRBV10-3
abundance: NA
j_gene: TRBJ1-1
d_gene: NA
CDR3aa: CAISRGGFGEAFF
CDR3nt: TGTGCCATCAGTAGAGGGGGGTTTGGGGAAGCTTTCTTT